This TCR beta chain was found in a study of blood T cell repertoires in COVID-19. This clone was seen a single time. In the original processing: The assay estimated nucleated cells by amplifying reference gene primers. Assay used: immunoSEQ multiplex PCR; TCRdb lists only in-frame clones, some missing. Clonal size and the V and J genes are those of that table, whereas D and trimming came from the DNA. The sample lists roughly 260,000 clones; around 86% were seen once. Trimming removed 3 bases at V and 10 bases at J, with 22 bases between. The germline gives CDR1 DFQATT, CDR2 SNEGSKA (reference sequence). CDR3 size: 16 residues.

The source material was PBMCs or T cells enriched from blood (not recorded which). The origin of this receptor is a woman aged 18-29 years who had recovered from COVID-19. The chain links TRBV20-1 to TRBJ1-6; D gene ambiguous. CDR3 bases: TGCAGTGCTAGTGTTCCGGTTGGGCAGAATCGGTCACCCCTCCACTTT. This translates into CSASVPVGQNRSPLHF.